This paragraph reports one TCR beta chain. Antigen specificity is unknown. TRB was amplified from about 260-540 ng of blood genomic DNA. Multiplex PCR with BIOMED2 TRB-A/B primer pools amplified TRB rearrangements. One entry per CDR3 protein results from TCRdb running MiXCR on the multiplex PCR reads. The sample includes roughly 23,000 distinct CDR3 sequences, roughly 27% seen only once; the top ten take 2.5% to 3%. This CDR3 is built from 17 residues. Germline V gives CDR1 MNHEY, CDR2 SVGAGI. After removal of 6 bases from V and 2 bases from J, the junction contained 10 bases not matched to a gene. These data belong to a study of T and B cells in COVID-19 patients. Study-wide findings and caveats: Of under 2,500 TCR clusters found only in the recovered cohort, a few dozen had low generation probability.

This chain uses TRBV6-5 with TRBJ2-2; 9 bases fit TRBD1. Specimen: blood. The TCR comes from a human donor who had recovered from COVID-19. The CDR3: CASSFNRGHFNTGELFF. The CDR3 region has the DNA TGTGCCAGCAGCTTTAACAGGGGGCATTTTAACACCGGGGAGCTGTTTTTT.